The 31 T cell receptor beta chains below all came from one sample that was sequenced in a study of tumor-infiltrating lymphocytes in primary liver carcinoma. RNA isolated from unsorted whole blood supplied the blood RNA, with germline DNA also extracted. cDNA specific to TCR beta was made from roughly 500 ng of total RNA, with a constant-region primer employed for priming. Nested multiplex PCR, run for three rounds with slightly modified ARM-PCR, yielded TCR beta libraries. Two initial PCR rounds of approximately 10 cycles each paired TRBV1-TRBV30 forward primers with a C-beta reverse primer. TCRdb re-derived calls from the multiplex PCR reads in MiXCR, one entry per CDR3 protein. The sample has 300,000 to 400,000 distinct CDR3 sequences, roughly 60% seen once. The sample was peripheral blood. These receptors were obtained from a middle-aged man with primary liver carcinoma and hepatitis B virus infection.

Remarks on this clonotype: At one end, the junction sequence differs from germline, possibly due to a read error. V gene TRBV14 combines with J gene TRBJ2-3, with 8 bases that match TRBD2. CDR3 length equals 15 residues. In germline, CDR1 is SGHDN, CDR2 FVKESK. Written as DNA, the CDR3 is TGTGCCAGCAAGGCGGGAGGCGAATACACAGATGCGCAGTATTTT. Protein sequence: CASKAGGEYTDAQYF.

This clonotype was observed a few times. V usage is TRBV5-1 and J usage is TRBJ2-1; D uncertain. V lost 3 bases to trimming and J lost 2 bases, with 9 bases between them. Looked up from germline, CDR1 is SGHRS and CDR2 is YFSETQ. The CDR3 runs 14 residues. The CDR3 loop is CASSSAGAYNEQFF. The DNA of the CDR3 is TGCGCCAGCAGCTCTGCAGGAGCCTACAATGAGCAGTTCTTC.

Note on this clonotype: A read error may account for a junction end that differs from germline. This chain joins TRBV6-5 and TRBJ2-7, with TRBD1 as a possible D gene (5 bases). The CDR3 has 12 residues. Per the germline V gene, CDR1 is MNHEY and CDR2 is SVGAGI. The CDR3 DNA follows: TGTGACAGCAGTTCCTCAGGGTACGAGCGGTACTTC. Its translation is CDSSSSGYERYF.

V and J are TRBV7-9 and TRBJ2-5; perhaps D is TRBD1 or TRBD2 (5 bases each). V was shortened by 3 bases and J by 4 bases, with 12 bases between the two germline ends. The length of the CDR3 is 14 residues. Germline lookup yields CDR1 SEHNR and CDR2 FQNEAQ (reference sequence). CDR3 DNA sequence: TGTGCCAGCAGCTTGGGACGGAATAGAGAGACCCAGTACTTC. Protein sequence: CASSLGRNRETQYF.

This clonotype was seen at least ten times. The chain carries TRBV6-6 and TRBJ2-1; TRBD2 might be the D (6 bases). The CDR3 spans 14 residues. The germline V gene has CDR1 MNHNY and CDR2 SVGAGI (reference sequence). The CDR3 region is CAARRDLSYNEQFF. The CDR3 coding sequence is TGTGCAGCCAGGCGGGACCTCTCCTACAATGAGCAGTTCTTC.

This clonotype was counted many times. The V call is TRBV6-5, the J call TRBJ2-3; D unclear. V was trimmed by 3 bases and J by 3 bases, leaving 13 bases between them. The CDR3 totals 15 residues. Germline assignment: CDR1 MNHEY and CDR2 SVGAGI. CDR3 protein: CASSYDLVKTDTQYF. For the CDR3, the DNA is TGTGCCAGCAGTTATGATCTGGTTAAGACAGATACGCAGTATTTT.

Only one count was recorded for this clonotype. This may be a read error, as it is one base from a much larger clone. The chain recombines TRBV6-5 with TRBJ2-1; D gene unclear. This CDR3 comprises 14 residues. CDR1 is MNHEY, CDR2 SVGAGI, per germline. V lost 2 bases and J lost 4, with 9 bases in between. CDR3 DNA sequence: TGTGCCAGCAGTTACCACTGTCTATACAATGAGCAGTTCTTC. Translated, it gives CASSYHCLYNEQFF.

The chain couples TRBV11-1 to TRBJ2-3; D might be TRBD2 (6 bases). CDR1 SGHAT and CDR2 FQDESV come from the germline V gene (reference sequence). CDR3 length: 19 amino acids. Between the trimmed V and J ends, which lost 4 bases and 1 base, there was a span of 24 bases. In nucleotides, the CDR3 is TGTGCCAGCAGCTCCGGGGGAATCTCTGTTGGAGCCCGCACAGATACGCAGTATTTT. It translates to CASSSGGISVGARTDTQYF.

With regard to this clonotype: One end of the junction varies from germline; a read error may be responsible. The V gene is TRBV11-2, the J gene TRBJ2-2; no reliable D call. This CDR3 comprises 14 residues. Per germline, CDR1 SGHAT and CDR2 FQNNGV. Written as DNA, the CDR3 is TGTGCCAACAGCTTAGTGAGTGTCGCCGGGGAGCTGTTTTTT. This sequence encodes CANSLVSVAGELFF.

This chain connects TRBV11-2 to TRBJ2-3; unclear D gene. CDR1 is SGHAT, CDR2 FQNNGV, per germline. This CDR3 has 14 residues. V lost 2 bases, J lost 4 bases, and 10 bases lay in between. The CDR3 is CASSLWSVPDTQYF. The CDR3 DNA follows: TGTGCCAGCAGCTTATGGTCAGTGCCAGATACGCAGTATTTT.

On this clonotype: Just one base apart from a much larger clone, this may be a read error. The CDR3 nucleotides are TGTGCCATCGCCTCCGGCGGAGACAATGAGCAGTTCTTC. It codes for CAIASGGDNEQFF. The V gene is TRBV10-3, the J gene TRBJ2-1; no reliable D call. The CDR3 is 13 amino acids. Trimming pared 8 bases from V and 5 bases from J, leaving 13 bases between. From germline, CDR1 is ENHRY and CDR2 SYGVKD.

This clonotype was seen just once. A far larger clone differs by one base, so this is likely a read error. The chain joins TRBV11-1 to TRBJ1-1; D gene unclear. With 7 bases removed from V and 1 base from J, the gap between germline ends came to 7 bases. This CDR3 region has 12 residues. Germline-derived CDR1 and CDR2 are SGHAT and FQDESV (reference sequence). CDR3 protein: CASNFANTEAFF. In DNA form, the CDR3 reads TGTGCCAGCAATTTTGCGAACACTGAAGCTTTCTTT.

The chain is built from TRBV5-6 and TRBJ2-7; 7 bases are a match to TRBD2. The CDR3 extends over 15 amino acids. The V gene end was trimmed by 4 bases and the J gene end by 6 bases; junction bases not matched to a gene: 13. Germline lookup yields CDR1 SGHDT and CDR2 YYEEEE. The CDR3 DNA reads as TGTGCCAGCAGCCGAAGCCCTCGGGACTACTGCGAGCAGTACTTC. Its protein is CASSRSPRDYCEQYF.

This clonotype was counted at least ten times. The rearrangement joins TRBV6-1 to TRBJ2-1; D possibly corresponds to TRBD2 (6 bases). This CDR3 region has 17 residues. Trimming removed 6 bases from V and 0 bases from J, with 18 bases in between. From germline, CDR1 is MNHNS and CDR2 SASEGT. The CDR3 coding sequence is TGTGCCAGCAGAACGACCAGTGGACTAAACTCCTACAATGAGCAGTTCTTC. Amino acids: CASRTTSGLNSYNEQFF.

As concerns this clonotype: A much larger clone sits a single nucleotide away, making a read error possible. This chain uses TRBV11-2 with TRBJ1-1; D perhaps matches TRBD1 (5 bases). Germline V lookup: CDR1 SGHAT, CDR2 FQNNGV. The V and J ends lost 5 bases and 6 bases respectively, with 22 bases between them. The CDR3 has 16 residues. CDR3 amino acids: CASSHLPRGINAEAFF. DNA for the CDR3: TGTGCCAGCAGCCACTTACCTCGGGGGATTAACGCTGAAGCTTTCTTT. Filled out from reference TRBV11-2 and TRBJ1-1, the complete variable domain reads EAGVAQSPRYKIIEKRQSVAFWCNPISGHATLYWYQQILGQGPKLLIQFQNNGVVDDSQLPKDRFSAERLKGVDSTLKIQPAKLEDSAVYLCASSHLPRGINAEAFFGQGTRLTVV.

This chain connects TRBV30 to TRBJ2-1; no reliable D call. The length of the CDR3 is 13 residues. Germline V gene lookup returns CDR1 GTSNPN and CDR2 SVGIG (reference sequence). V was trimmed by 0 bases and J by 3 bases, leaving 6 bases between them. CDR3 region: CAWSVLNYNEQFF. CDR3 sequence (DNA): TGTGCCTGGAGTGTACTGAACTACAATGAGCAGTTCTTC.

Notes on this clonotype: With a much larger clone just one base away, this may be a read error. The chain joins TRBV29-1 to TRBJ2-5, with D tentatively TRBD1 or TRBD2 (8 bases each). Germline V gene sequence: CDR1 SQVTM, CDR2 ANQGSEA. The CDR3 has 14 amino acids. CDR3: CSVAGQAGGEAQYF. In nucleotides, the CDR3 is TGCAGCGTGGCGGGACAGGCGGGGGGAGAGGCCCAGTACTTC. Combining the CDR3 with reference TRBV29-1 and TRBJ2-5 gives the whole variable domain SAVISQKPSRDICQRGTSLTIQCQVDSQVTMMFWYRQQPGQSLTLIATANQGSEATYESGFVIDKFPISRPNLTFSTLTVSNMSPEDSSIYLCSVAGQAGGEAQYFGPGTRLLVL.

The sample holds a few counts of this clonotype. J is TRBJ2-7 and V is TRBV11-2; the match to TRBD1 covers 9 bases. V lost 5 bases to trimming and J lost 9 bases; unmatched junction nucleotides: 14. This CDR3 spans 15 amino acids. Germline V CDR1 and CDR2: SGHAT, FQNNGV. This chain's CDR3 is CASSAPGTGLRWQYF. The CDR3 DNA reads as TGTGCCAGCAGCGCTCCCGGGACAGGGCTACGGTGGCAGTACTTC.

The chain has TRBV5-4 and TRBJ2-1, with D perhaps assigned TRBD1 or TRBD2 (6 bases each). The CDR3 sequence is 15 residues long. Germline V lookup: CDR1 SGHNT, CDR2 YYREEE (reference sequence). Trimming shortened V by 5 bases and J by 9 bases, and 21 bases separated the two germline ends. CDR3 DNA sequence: TGTGCCAGCAGGCACGACAGGAGGGTATTCGGTGAGCAGTTCTTC. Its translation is CASRHDRRVFGEQFF.

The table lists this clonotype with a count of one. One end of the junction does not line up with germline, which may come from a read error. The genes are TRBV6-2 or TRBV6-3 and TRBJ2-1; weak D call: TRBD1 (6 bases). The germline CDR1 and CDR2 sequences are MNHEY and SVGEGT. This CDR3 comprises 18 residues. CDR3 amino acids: CVSSQPLSSGRGYNEQFF. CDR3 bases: TGTGTCAGCAGCCAACCCCTCTCCAGCGGAAGGGGGTACAATGAGCAGTTCTTC.

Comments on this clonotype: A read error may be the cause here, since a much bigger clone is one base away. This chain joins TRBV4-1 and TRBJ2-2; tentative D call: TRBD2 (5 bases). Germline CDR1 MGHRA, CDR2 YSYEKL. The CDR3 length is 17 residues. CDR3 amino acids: CTSSPGLDSQWTGELFF. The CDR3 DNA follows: TGCACCAGCAGCCCGGGTTTGGACTCACAATGGACCGGGGAGCTGTTTTTT.

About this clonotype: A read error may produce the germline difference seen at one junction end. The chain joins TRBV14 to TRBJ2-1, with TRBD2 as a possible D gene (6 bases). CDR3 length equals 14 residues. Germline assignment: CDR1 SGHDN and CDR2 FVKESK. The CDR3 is CASSQGGGVGERFF. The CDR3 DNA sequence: TGTGCCAGCAGTCAAGGTGGCGGGGTTGGGGAGCGGTTCTTC. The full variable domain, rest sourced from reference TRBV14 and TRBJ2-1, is EAGVTQFPSHSVIEKGQTVTLRCDPISGHDNLYWYRRVMGKEIKFLLHFVKESKQDESGMPNNRFLAERTGGTYSTLKVQPAELEDSGVYFCASSQGGGVGERFFGPGTRLTVL.

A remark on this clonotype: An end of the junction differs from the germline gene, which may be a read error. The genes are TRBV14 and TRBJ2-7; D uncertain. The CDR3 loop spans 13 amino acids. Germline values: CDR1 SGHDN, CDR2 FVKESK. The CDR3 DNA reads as TGTGCCAGCGGCCAAGTCACCTTCTACGAGCAGTACTTC. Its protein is CASGQVTFYEQYF.

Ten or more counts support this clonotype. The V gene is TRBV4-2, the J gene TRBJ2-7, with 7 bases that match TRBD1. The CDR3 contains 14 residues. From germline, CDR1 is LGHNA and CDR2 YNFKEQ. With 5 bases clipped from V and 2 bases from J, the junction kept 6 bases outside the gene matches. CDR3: CASSSVTGAYEQYF. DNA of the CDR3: TGTGCCAGCAGCAGCGTAACAGGGGCCTACGAGCAGTACTTC.

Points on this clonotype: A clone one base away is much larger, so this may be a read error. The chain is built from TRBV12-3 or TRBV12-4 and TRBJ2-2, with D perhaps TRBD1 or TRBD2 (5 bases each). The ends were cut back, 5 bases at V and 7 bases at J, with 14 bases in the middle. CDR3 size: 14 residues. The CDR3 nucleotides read TGTGCCAGCAGTAGGACACTAGGGTACGGGGAGCTGTTTTTT. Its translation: CASSRTLGYGELFF.

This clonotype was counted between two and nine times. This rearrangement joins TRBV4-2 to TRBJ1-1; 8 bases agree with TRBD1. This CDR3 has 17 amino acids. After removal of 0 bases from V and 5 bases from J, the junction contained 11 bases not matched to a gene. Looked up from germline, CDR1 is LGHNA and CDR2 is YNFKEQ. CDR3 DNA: TGTGCCAGCAGCCAAGAGTACGGACAGGGTTTTTGGACTGAAGCTTTCTTT. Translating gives CASSQEYGQGFWTEAFF.

The CDR3: CAITLVQGSTEAFF. For the CDR3, the DNA is TGTGCCATCACCCTGGTACAGGGGTCGACTGAAGCTTTCTTT. This chain connects TRBV10-3 to TRBJ1-1, with 7 bases lining up with TRBD1. The CDR3 length is 14 residues. After removal of 7 bases from V and 5 bases from J, the junction contained 10 bases not matched to a gene. Looked up from germline, CDR1 is ENHRY and CDR2 is SYGVKD.

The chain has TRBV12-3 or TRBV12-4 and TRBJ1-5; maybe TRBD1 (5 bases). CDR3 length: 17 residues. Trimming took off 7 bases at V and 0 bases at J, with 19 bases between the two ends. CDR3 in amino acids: CASNDQSTDYSNQPQHF. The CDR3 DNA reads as TGTGCCAGCAACGACCAATCGACAGACTATAGCAATCAGCCCCAGCATTTT.

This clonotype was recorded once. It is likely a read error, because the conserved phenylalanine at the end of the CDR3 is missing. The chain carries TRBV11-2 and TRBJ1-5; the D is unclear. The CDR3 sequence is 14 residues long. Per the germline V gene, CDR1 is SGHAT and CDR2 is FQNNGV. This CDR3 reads CAGSLVSTNQPQHI. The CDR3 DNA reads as TGTGCCGGCAGCTTAGTTAGTACCAATCAGCCCCAGCATATT.

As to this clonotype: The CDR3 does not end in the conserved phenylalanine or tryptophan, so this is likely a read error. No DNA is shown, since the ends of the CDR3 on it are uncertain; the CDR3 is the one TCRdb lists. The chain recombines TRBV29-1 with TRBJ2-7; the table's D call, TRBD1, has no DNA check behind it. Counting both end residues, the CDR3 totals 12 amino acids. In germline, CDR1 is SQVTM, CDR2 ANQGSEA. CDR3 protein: CSGRTGRGEQYL.

Here the CDR3 DNA reads TGTGCCAGCAGCGGGTCTAGCGGGAGGGAAGAGACCCAGTACTTC. It translates to CASSGSSGREETQYF. The V and J genes are TRBV9 and TRBJ2-5, with TRBD2 matching 12 bases. The CDR3 consists of 15 residues. J gave up 3 bases and V 3 bases, and 3 bases lay outside the gene matches. From germline, CDR1 is SGDLS and CDR2 YYNGEE.